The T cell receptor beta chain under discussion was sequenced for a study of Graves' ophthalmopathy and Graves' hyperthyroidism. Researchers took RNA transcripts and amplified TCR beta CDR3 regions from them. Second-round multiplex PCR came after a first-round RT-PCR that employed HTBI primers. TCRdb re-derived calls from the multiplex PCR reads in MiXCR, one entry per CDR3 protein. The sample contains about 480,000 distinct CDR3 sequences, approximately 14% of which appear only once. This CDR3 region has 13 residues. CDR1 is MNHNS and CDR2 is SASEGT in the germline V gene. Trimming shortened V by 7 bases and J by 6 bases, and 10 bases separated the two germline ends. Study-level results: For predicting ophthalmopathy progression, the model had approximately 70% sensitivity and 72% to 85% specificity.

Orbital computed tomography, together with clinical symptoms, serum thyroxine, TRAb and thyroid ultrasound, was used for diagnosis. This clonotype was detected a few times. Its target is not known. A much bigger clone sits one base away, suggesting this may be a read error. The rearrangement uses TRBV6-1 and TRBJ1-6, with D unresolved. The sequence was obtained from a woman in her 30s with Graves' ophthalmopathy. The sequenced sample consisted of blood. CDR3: CASTRDFNSPLHF. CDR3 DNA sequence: TGTGCCAGCACCCGGGATTTTAATTCACCCCTCCACTTT.